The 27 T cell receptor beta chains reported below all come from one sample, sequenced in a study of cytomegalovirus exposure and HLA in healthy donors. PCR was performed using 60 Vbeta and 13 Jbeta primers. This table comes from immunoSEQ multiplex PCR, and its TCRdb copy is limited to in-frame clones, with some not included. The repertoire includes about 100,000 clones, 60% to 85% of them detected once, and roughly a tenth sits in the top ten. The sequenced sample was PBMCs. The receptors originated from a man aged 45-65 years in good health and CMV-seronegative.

DNA for the CDR3: TGCGCCAGCAGCCAATCGAGAGCGAACACCGGGGAGCTGTTTTTT. Its translation is CASSQSRANTGELFF. The chain recombines TRBV10-1 with TRBJ2-2; D is unclear. CDR3 length: 15 amino acids. The germline V gene encodes CDR1 WNHNN and CDR2 SYGVQD (reference sequence). V was clipped by 6 bases and J by 0 bases, with 11 bases between them.

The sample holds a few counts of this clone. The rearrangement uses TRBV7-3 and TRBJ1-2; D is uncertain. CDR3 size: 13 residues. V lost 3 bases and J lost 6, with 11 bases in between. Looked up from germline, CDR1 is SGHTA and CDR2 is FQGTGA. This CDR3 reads CASSLGGKDGYTF. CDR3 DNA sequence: TGTGCCAGCAGCTTGGGAGGGAAGGATGGCTACACCTTC.

CDR3 sequence reads: CASSSRDSYNEQFF. The CDR3 DNA reads TGTGCCAGCAGCAGCCGGGACTCCTACAATGAGCAGTTCTTC. The rearrangement links TRBV5-4 to TRBJ2-1; tentative D call: TRBD2 (5 bases). The V gene lost 4 bases and the J gene lost 0 bases, with 8 bases spanning the gap. There are 14 residues in the CDR3. CDR1 SGHNT and CDR2 YYREEE come from the germline V gene (reference sequence). Based on the CDR3 plus reference TRBV5-4 and TRBJ2-1, the full variable domain is ETGVTQSPTHLIKTRGQQVTLRCSSQSGHNTVSWYQQALGQGPQFIFQYYREEENGRGNFPPRFSGLQFPNYSSELNVNALELDDSALYLCASSSRDSYNEQFFGPGTRLTVL.

CDR3 bases: TGTGCCAGCCATAGGGACACCACAGATACGCAGTATTTT. Encoded protein: CASHRDTTDTQYF. The J gene is TRBJ2-3, the V gene TRBV6-5; D possibly corresponds to TRBD1 (6 bases). The CDR3 length is 13 residues. Trimming cost V 8 bases and J 2 bases, with 11 bases left between them. CDR1 and CDR2 (germline): MNHEY, SVGAGI.

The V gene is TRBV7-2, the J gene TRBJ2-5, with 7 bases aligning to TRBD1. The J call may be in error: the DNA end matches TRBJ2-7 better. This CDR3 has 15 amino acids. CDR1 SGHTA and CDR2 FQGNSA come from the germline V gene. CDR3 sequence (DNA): TGTGCCAGCAGCACCGGACAGGTTGGCTCCTACGAGCAGTACTTC. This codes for CASSTGQVGSYEQYF.

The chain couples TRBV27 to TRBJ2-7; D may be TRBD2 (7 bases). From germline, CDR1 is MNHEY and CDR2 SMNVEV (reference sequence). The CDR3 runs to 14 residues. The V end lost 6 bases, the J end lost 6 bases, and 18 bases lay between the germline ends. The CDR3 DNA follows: TGTGCCAGCAGGGGGGCAGGGACTAATCGCGAGCAGTACTTC. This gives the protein CASRGAGTNREQYF.

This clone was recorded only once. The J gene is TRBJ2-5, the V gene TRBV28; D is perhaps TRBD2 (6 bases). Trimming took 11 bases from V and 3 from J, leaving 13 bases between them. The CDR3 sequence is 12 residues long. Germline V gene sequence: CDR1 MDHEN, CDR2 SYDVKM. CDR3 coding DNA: TGTGCCTCCGGAGGGGAGGAAGAGACCCAGTACTTC. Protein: CASGGEEETQYF. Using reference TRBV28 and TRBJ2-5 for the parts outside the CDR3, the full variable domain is DVKVTQSSRYLVKRTGEKVFLECVQDMDHENMFWYRQDPGLGLRLIYFSYDVKMKEKGDIPEGYSVSREKKERFSLILESASTNQTSMYLCASGGEEETQYFGPGTRLLVL.

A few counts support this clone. As DNA, the CDR3 is TGTGCCAGCAGTGCCCTGGGGGGACTAGTCACAGGCTACGAGCAGTACTTC. This sequence encodes CASSALGGLVTGYEQYF. The rearrangement joins TRBV6-1 to TRBJ2-7, with 8 bases lining up with TRBD2. The J segment lost 3 bases and the V segment lost 4 bases, leaving 14 bases of the junction unmatched. CDR3 length equals 17 residues. From germline, CDR1 is MNHNS and CDR2 SASEGT.

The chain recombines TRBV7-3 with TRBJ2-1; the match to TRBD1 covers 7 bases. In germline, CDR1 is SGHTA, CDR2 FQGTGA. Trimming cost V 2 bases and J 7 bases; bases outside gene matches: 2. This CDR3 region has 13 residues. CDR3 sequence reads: CASSLDRENEQFF. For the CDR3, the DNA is TGTGCCAGCAGCTTAGACAGGGAAAATGAGCAGTTCTTC.

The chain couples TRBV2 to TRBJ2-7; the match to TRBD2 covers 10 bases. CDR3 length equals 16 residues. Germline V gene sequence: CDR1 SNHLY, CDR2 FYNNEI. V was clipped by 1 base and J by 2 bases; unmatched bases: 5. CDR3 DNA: TGTGCCAGCAGTGAAGGTAGCGGGGGGTCCCCCTACGAGCAGTACTTC. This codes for CASSEGSGGSPYEQYF.

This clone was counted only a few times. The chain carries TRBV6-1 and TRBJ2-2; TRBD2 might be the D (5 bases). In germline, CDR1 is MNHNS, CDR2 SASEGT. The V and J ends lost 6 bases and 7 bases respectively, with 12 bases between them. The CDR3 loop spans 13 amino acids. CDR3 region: CASRTLGNGELFF. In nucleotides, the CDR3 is TGTGCCAGCAGGACGCTCGGGAACGGGGAGCTGTTTTTT.

In DNA, the CDR3 is TGTGCCAGCAGCCTCGCCCCGAGGGGGTATCAGCCCCAGCATTTT. It translates to CASSLAPRGYQPQHF. The V call is TRBV7-3, the J call TRBJ1-5; a weak D match, TRBD1 (6 bases). Trimming cost V 5 bases and J 5 bases, with 16 bases left between them. There are 15 residues in the CDR3. Germline V gene sequence: CDR1 SGHTA, CDR2 FQGTGA.

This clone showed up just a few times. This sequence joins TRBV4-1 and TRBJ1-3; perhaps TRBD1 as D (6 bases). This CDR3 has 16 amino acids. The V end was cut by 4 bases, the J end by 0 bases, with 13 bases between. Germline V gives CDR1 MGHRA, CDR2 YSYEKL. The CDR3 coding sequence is TGCGCCAGCAGCCTCCCAGGGGTCCTCTCTGGAAACACCATATATTTT. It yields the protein CASSLPGVLSGNTIYF.

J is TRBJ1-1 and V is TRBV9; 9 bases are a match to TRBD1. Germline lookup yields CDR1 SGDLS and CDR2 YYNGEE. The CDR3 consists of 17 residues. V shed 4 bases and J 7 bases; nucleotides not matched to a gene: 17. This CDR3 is CASSPKTGTGIMGEAFF. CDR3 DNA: TGTGCCAGCAGCCCTAAGACCGGGACAGGGATTATGGGTGAAGCTTTCTTT.

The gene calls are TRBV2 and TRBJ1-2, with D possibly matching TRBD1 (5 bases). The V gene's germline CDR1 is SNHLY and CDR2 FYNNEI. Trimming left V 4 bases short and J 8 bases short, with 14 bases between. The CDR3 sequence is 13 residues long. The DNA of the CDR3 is TGTGCCAGCAGTGGCGACAGTATAAGGGGCTACACCTTC. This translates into CASSGDSIRGYTF.

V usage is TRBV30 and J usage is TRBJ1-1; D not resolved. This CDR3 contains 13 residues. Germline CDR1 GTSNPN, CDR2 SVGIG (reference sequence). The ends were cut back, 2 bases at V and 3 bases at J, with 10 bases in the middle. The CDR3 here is CAWSWRPDTEAFF. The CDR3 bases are TGTGCCTGGAGTTGGCGGCCGGACACTGAAGCTTTCTTT.

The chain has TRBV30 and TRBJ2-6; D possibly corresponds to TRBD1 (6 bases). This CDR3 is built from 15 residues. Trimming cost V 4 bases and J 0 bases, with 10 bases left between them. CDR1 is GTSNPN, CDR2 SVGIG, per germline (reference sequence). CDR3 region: CAWTGAPSGANVLTF. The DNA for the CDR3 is TGTGCCTGGACAGGGGCTCCCTCTGGGGCCAACGTCCTGACTTTC.

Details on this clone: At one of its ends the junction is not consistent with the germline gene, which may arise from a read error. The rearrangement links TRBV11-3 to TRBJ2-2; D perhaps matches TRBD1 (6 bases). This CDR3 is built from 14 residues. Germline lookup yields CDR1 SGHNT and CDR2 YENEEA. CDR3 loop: CASSLAGDIGELLF. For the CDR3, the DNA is TGTGCCAGCAGCTTGGCAGGGGATATCGGGGAGCTGCTTTTT.

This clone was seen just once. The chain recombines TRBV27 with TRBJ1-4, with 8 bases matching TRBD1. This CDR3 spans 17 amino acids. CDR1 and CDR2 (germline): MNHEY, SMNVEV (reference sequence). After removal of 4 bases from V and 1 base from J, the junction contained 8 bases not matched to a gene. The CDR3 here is CASSSGQGIVTNEKLFF. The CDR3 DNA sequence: TGTGCCAGCAGTTCCGGACAGGGTATTGTAACTAATGAAAAACTGTTTTTT.

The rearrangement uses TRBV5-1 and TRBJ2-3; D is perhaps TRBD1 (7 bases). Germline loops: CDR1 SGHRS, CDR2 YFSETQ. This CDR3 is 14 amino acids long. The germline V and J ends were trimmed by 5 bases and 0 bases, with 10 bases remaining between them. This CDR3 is CASRQGGSTDTQYF. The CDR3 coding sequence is TGCGCCAGCAGGCAGGGGGGTAGCACAGATACGCAGTATTTT.

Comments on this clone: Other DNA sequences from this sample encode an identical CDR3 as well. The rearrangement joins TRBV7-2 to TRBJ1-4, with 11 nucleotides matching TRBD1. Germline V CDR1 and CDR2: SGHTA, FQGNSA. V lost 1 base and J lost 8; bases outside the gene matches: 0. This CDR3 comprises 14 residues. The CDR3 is CASSLGTGGEKLFF. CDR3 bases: TGTGCCAGCAGCTTAGGGACAGGGGGCGAAAAACTGTTTTTT.

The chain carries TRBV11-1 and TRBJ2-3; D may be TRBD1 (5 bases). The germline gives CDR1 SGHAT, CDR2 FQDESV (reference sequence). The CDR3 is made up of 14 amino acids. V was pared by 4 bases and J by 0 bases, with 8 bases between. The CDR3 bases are TGTGCCAGCAGCTGGACACCTAGCACAGATACGCAGTATTTT. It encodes CASSWTPSTDTQYF.

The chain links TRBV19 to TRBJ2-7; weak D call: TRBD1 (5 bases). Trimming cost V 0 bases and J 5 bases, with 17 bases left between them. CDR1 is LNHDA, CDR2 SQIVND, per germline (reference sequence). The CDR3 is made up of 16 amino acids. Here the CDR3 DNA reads TGTGCCAGTAGTATAGAAGGGGCAGCCCTAAAGGACGAGCAGTACTTC. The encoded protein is CASSIEGAALKDEQYF. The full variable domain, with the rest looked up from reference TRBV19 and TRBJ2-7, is DGGITQSPKYLFRKEGQNVTLSCEQNLNHDAMYWYRQDPGQGLRLIYYSQIVNDFQKGDIAEGYSVSREKKESFPLTVTSAQKNPTAFYLCASSIEGAALKDEQYFGPGTRLTVT.

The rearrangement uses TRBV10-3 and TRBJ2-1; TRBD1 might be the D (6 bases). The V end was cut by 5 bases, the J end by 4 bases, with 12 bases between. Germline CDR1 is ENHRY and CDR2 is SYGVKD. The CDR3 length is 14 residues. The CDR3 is CAISQDSMYNEQFF. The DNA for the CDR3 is TGTGCCATCAGTCAGGACAGCATGTACAATGAGCAGTTCTTC.

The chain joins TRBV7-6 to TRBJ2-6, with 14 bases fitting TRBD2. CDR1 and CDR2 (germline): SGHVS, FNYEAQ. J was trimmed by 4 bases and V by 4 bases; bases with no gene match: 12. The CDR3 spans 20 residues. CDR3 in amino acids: CASSYGTGLAGEEGANVLTF. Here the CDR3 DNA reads TGTGCCAGCAGCTACGGAACGGGACTAGCGGGAGAAGAAGGGGCCAACGTCCTGACTTTC.

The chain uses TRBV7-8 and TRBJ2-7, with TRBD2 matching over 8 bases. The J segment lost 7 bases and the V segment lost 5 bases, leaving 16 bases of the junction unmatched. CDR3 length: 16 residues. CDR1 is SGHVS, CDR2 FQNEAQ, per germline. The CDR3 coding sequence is TGTGCCAGCAGCGCACAGACCCCCGGGACTAGGGGGGAGCAGTACTTC. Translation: CASSAQTPGTRGEQYF.

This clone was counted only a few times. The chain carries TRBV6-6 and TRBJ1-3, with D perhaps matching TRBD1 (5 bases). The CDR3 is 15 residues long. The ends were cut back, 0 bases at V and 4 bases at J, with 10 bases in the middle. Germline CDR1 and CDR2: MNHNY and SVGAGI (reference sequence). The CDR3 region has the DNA TGTGCCAGCAGTTACTCCCAGGGAAGAGGAAACACCATATATTTT. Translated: CASSYSQGRGNTIYF.